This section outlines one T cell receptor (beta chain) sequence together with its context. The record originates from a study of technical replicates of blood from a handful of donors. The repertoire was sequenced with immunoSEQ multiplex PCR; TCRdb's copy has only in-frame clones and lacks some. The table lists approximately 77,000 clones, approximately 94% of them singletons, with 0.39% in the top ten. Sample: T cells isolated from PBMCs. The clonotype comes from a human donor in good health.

In nucleotides, the CDR3 is TGTGCCAGCAGTGAGACAGGGGGCCCTCAAGAGACCCAGTACTTC. Translating gives CASSETGGPQETQYF. The gene calls are TRBV25-1 and TRBJ2-5, with TRBD1 matching 10 bases. CDR3 length equals 15 residues. V lost 3 bases and J lost 2; bases outside the gene matches: 3. Germline-derived CDR1 and CDR2 are MGHDK and SYGVNS.